The 18 T cell receptor beta chains given below trace back to one sample, sequenced in a study of T cell repertoires in ileal Crohn's disease. TCRdb's copy holds only in-frame clones and misses some; the assay was immunoSEQ multiplex PCR. The sample holds 15,000 to 20,000 clones; 85% to 95% are singletons and the top ten take roughly 3.5%. Specimen: ileal tissue. The receptors come from an adult with Crohn's disease.

In this sample, this clone turned up once. J is TRBJ2-3 and V is TRBV6-1; a possible D gene is TRBD2 (5 bases). This CDR3 region has 12 residues. Trimming stripped 4 bases from V and 9 bases from J, with 11 bases between. Per the germline V gene, CDR1 is MNHNS and CDR2 is SASEGT. The CDR3 loop is CASSGGGVTQYF. CDR3 DNA sequence: TGTGCCAGCAGTGGAGGAGGAGTCACGCAGTATTTT.

The chain carries TRBV7-9 and TRBJ1-6, with D possibly matching TRBD1 (6 bases). Germline V CDR1 and CDR2: SEHNR, FQNEAQ (reference sequence). This CDR3 comprises 15 residues. The V end was cut by 0 bases, the J end by 13 bases, with 16 bases between. In DNA form, the CDR3 reads TGTGCCAGCAGCTTAGCCTGGGGGCCCTCGGTTCCCCTCCACTTT. It specifies CASSLAWGPSVPLHF.

The V call is TRBV12-5, the J call TRBJ2-7, with 7 bases matching TRBD1. CDR3 size: 14 residues. In germline, CDR1 is LGHNT, CDR2 FRNRAP. J was trimmed by 6 bases and V by 5 bases; bases with no gene match: 10. Written as DNA, the CDR3 is TGTGCTAGTGGTCTTACAGGGGTCGCGGGCGAGCAGTACTTC. Amino acids: CASGLTGVAGEQYF.

This chain links TRBV5-1 with TRBJ1-1; D is unresolved. Trimming left V 0 bases short and J 4 bases short, with 4 bases between. Germline-derived CDR1 and CDR2 are SGHRS and YFSETQ. The length of the CDR3 is 12 residues. This CDR3 is CASSLGSTEAFF. The CDR3 region has the DNA TGCGCCAGCAGCTTGGGGAGCACTGAAGCTTTCTTT. Full variable domain (missing parts from reference TRBV5-1 and TRBJ1-1): KAGVTQTPRYLIKTRGQQVTLSCSPISGHRSVSWYQQTPGQGLQFLFEYFSETQRNKGNFPGRFSGRQFSNSRSEMNVSTLELGDSALYLCASSLGSTEAFFGQGTRLTVV.

This clone was counted between two and nine times. The chain couples TRBV28 to TRBJ1-2; tentatively, D is TRBD1 (6 bases). The CDR3 has 14 amino acids. V dropped 6 bases and J dropped 3 bases, with 14 bases sitting between them. Germline V CDR1 and CDR2: MDHEN, SYDVKM. For the CDR3, the DNA is TGTGCCAGCAGCAGCCGGACAGCCTACTATGGCTACACCTTC. The encoded protein is CASSSRTAYYGYTF.

V gene TRBV10-3 combines with J gene TRBJ2-7; maybe TRBD1 (6 bases). The CDR3 runs to 13 residues. V was pared by 3 bases and J by 6 bases, with 12 bases between. Germline CDR1 ENHRY, CDR2 SYGVKD. The CDR3: CAISEPGAAEQYF. Written as DNA, the CDR3 is TGTGCCATCAGTGAACCAGGGGCGGCCGAGCAGTACTTC.

The chain employs TRBV19 and TRBJ1-2, with D tentatively TRBD1 (5 bases). CDR3 length equals 15 residues. The germline V gene encodes CDR1 LNHDA and CDR2 SQIVND (reference sequence). V was trimmed by 8 bases and J by 4 bases, leaving 20 bases between them. The CDR3: CASLGTAGNIYGYTF. In DNA, the CDR3 is TGTGCCAGTCTAGGGACTGCGGGGAACATCTATGGCTACACCTTC.

The rearrangement links TRBV7-9 to TRBJ2-5, with TRBD1 matching over 10 bases. The CDR3 extends over 16 amino acids. V trimming: 5 bases; J trimming: 2 bases; junction bases outside the gene matches: 8. CDR1 and CDR2 (germline): SEHNR, FQNEAQ (reference sequence). As DNA, the CDR3 is TGTGCCAGCAGCATCTCCGGGACAGGGGTTCAAGAGACCCAGTACTTC. It yields the protein CASSISGTGVQETQYF.

This chain's CDR3 is CAWQQGIYGYTF. DNA for the CDR3: TGTGCCTGGCAACAGGGGATCTATGGCTACACCTTC. V is TRBV30 and J is TRBJ1-2; 7 nucleotides line up with TRBD1. Germline V lookup: CDR1 GTSNPN, CDR2 SVGIG (reference sequence). The V segment lost 5 bases and the J segment 4 bases; nucleotides outside the gene matches: 4. The length of the CDR3 is 12 residues.

This clone was picked up a small number of times. The V and J genes are TRBV30 and TRBJ1-2; 11 bases line up with TRBD1. Germline lookup yields CDR1 GTSNPN and CDR2 SVGIG (reference sequence). The CDR3 loop spans 12 amino acids. With 7 bases clipped from V and 6 bases from J, the junction kept 4 bases outside the gene matches. CDR3 sequence reads: CAFTGQGDGYTF. As DNA, the CDR3 is TGTGCCTTTACGGGACAGGGGGATGGCTACACCTTC. Supplemented by reference TRBV30 and TRBJ1-2, the full variable domain reads SQTIHQWPATLVQPVGSPLSLECTVEGTSNPNLYWYRQAAGRGLQLLFYSVGIGQISSEVPQNLSASRPQDRQFILSSKKLLLSDSGFYLCAFTGQGDGYTFGSGTRLTVV.

Only a few counts were recorded for this clone. The chain is built from TRBV19 and TRBJ1-2, with TRBD1 matching over 7 bases. From germline, CDR1 is LNHDA and CDR2 SQIVND (reference sequence). This CDR3 has 14 residues. After removal of 5 bases from V and 7 bases from J, the junction contained 10 bases not matched to a gene. The CDR3 DNA sequence: TGTGCCAGTAGTTTCAGGGGGGCATTCGGTGGCTACACCTTC. This codes for CASSFRGAFGGYTF.

This rearrangement joins TRBV7-8 to TRBJ2-7, with a tentative D call TRBD2 (6 bases). From germline, CDR1 is SGHVS and CDR2 FQNEAQ. V was pared by 5 bases and J by 2 bases, with 7 bases between. The CDR3 runs 12 residues. The CDR3 loop reads CASSPGAYEQYF. CDR3 sequence (DNA): TGTGCCAGCAGCCCGGGAGCCTACGAGCAGTACTTC.

The V and J genes are TRBV5-1 and TRBJ1-1; perhaps TRBD1 as D (5 bases). Per germline, CDR1 SGHRS and CDR2 YFSETQ. V lost 6 bases to trimming and J lost 0 bases, with 36 bases between them. There are 22 residues in the CDR3. CDR3 coding DNA: TGCGCCAGCAATCCCCTCCCGGGCGAAGGTGGGCCGAGACAGCTAATGAACACTGAAGCTTTCTTT. This translates into CASNPLPGEGGPRQLMNTEAFF.

The chain joins TRBV5-1 to TRBJ2-1; TRBD1 matches 7 bases. V was clipped by 3 bases and J by 5 bases; unmatched bases: 2. This CDR3 contains 13 residues. Germline V gives CDR1 SGHRS, CDR2 YFSETQ. The CDR3 here is CASSYGQDNEQFF. In DNA form, the CDR3 reads TGCGCCAGCAGCTATGGACAGGACAATGAGCAGTTCTTC. Full variable domain (rest looked up from reference TRBV5-1 and TRBJ2-1): KAGVTQTPRYLIKTRGQQVTLSCSPISGHRSVSWYQQTPGQGLQFLFEYFSETQRNKGNFPGRFSGRQFSNSRSEMNVSTLELGDSALYLCASSYGQDNEQFFGPGTRLTVL.

V and J are TRBV2 and TRBJ2-7; 7 bases align to TRBD1. Losses at the gene ends were 1 base for V and 6 bases for J; bases not matched to a gene: 6. Germline V lookup: CDR1 SNHLY, CDR2 FYNNEI. The CDR3 covers 14 residues. The CDR3 nucleotides read TGTGCCAGCAGTGAAGGGCAGGGGGTGGGCGAGCAGTACTTC. Residues: CASSEGQGVGEQYF.

The J gene is TRBJ1-6, the V gene TRBV7-6, with D possibly matching TRBD1 (5 bases). Germline-derived CDR1 and CDR2 are SGHVS and FNYEAQ. The CDR3 has 18 amino acids. Trimming stripped 5 bases from V and 3 bases from J, with 20 bases between. The CDR3 nucleotides read TGTGCCAGCAGCCCCCAAGGGGTACAGCCTTACTATAATTCACCCCTCCACTTT. Translating it yields CASSPQGVQPYYNSPLHF. Drawing the rest from reference TRBV7-6 and TRBJ1-6, the complete variable domain is GAGVSQSPRYKVTKRGQDVALRCDPISGHVSLYWYRQALGQGPEFLTYFNYEAQQDKSGLPNDRFSAERPEGSISTLTIQRTEQRDSAMYRCASSPQGVQPYYNSPLHFGNGTRLTVT.

This chain uses TRBV11-1 with TRBJ2-2; 9 nucleotides match TRBD1. With 5 bases clipped from V and 6 bases from J, the junction kept 16 bases outside the gene matches. CDR3 length equals 18 residues. Germline V gene sequence: CDR1 SGHAT, CDR2 FQDESV (reference sequence). CDR3 DNA: TGTGCCAGCAGCACCCTCCGAGGGACAGGGCTCACCGCCGGGGAGCTGTTTTTT. It is translated as CASSTLRGTGLTAGELFF.

The CDR3 bases are TGTGCCAGTACGCTAGCGGGGGGGCTATTAACCGGGGAGCTGTTTTTT. Amino acid sequence: CASTLAGGLLTGELFF. This chain uses TRBV19 with TRBJ2-2; 12 bases are shared with TRBD2. V was clipped by 7 bases and J by 5 bases; unmatched bases: 8. The germline V gene encodes CDR1 LNHDA and CDR2 SQIVND (reference sequence). The CDR3 extends over 16 amino acids.